These 29 T cell receptor beta chains share one sample of origin, sequenced in a study of shared clonotypes between healthy human individuals. Some clones are missing from TCRdb's copy, which holds only in-frame ones; the method was immunoSEQ multiplex PCR. Of hundreds of thousands of clones in the sample, less than 85% are singletons; the top ten hold approximately 1.7%. The sequenced sample consisted of memory CD4+ T cells sorted from blood. Subset described: CD45RA-negative fraction. The receptors stem from a woman in her 30s in good health.

This clone was found once. The chain recombines TRBV28 with TRBJ1-2, with 9 bases that match TRBD1. Germline CDR1 and CDR2: MDHEN and SYDVKM. The CDR3 runs to 12 residues. J gave up 8 bases and V 5 bases, and 3 bases lay outside the gene matches. The CDR3 DNA is TGTGCCAGCAGTCACAGGGGGCTCGGCTACACCTTC. Its translation is CASSHRGLGYTF.

This clone was counted between two and nine times. This chain connects TRBV5-1 to TRBJ1-2; TRBD1 matches at 10 bases. The germline CDR1 and CDR2 sequences are SGHRS and YFSETQ. The CDR3 has 14 amino acids. Losses at the gene ends were 4 bases for V and 7 bases for J; bases not matched to a gene: 7. CDR3 region: CASSPWTGGGGYTF. The CDR3 DNA reads TGCGCCAGCAGCCCCTGGACAGGGGGGGGTGGCTACACCTTC.

The rearrangement joins TRBV5-4 to TRBJ2-1, with a weak D call TRBD2 (5 bases). Trimming took off 10 bases at V and 4 bases at J, with 15 bases between the two ends. Germline V gene lookup returns CDR1 SGHNT and CDR2 YYREEE (reference sequence). The CDR3 is 13 residues long. The DNA for the CDR3 is TGTGCCTATACCCTACGGGGATACAATGAGCAGTTCTTC. Encoded protein: CAYTLRGYNEQFF. Filled out from reference TRBV5-4 and TRBJ2-1, the complete variable domain reads ETGVTQSPTHLIKTRGQQVTLRCSSQSGHNTVSWYQQALGQGPQFIFQYYREEENGRGNFPPRFSGLQFPNYSSELNVNALELDDSALYLCAYTLRGYNEQFFGPGTRLTVL.

The sample holds a few counts of this clone. The chain joins TRBV2 to TRBJ1-2, with D possibly TRBD1 on 5 matching bases. Germline CDR1 and CDR2: SNHLY and FYNNEI. The CDR3 loop spans 11 amino acids. Trimming left V 6 bases short and J 6 bases short, with 8 bases between. The CDR3 DNA is TGTGCCAGCAGGGACAACGATGGCTACACCTTC. Translated: CASRDNDGYTF.

The rearrangement uses TRBV4-1 and TRBJ2-5, with TRBD1 matching over 8 bases. V was pared by 5 bases and J by 5 bases, with 13 bases of the junction left unmatched. Germline V gene data show CDR1 as MGHRA and CDR2 as YSYEKL. CDR3 size: 16 residues. This chain's CDR3 is CASSLGSDRAWETQYF. The CDR3 DNA sequence: TGCGCCAGCAGCTTGGGTTCGGACAGGGCGTGGGAGACCCAGTACTTC.

J is TRBJ1-1 and V is TRBV5-1; TRBD1 aligns across 8 bases. After removal of 0 bases from V and 4 bases from J, the junction contained 14 bases not matched to a gene. Per germline, CDR1 SGHRS and CDR2 YFSETQ. This CDR3 spans 18 amino acids. The CDR3 nucleotides are TGCGCCAGCAGCTTGGCACAGGGGGTGCAACAGCGGGGCACTGAAGCTTTCTTT. It specifies CASSLAQGVQQRGTEAFF.

This clone is a singleton in its sample. The genes are TRBV10-1 and TRBJ1-5, with D perhaps matching TRBD1 (6 bases). The V gene lost 10 bases and the J gene lost 4 bases, with 20 bases spanning the gap. The V gene's germline CDR1 is WNHNN and CDR2 SYGVQD (reference sequence). The CDR3 extends over 15 amino acids. The DNA for the CDR3 is TGCGCCAACCCGACAGGCCAGGGCTTTAATCAGCCCCAGCATTTT. Translation: CANPTGQGFNQPQHF.

This chain joins TRBV28 and TRBJ1-2; D might be TRBD1 (6 bases). Germline CDR1 reads MDHEN; CDR2 reads SYDVKM. The CDR3 extends over 14 amino acids. The germline V and J ends were trimmed by 4 bases and 6 bases, with 15 bases remaining between them. In DNA form, the CDR3 reads TGTGCCAGCAGTTCCTTACAGGGAGCCGATGGCTACACCTTC. Protein sequence: CASSSLQGADGYTF.

This clone has more than one count but fewer than ten. V gene TRBV28 combines with J gene TRBJ1-5, with D uncertain. The CDR3 length is 14 residues. V lost 0 bases, J lost 7 bases, and 10 bases lay in between. Germline-derived CDR1 and CDR2 are MDHEN and SYDVKM. The CDR3 protein is CASSLWPGSQPQHF. The CDR3 DNA is TGTGCCAGCAGTTTATGGCCGGGATCCCAGCCCCAGCATTTT.

To note about this clone: A much larger clone differs from this one at a single base, so this may be a read error. The sample contains more than one DNA sequence encoding this CDR3. The chain recombines TRBV7-2 with TRBJ2-5, with D hard to call. This CDR3 comprises 11 residues. From germline, CDR1 is SGHTA and CDR2 FQGNSA. Between the trimmed V and J ends, which lost 2 bases and 4 bases, there was a span of 2 bases. CDR3 region: CASSLSETQYF. CDR3 in DNA: TGTGCCAGCAGCTTATCAGAGACCCAGTACTTC. Based on the CDR3 plus reference TRBV7-2 and TRBJ2-5, the full variable domain is GAGVSQSPSNKVTEKGKDVELRCDPISGHTALYWYRQSLGQGLEFLIYFQGNSAPDKSGLPSDRFSAERTGGSVSTLTIQRTQQEDSAVYLCASSLSETQYFGPGTRLLVL.

The chain is built from TRBV9 and TRBJ2-3; 10 nucleotides match TRBD2. Trimming cost V 0 bases and J 3 bases; bases outside gene matches: 4. The germline V gene has CDR1 SGDLS and CDR2 YYNGEE. The CDR3 spans 16 residues. CDR3 nucleotides: TGTGCCAGCAGCGTAGGAGCTAGCGGGAGTACAGATACGCAGTATTTT. Residues: CASSVGASGSTDTQYF.

DNA for the CDR3: TGTGCCAGCAGCTTAGCCGGGACTCTCACCGGGGAGCTGTTTTTT. As protein: CASSLAGTLTGELFF. This chain uses TRBV7-6 with TRBJ2-2, with D perhaps TRBD2 (6 bases). The germline V and J ends were trimmed by 0 bases and 4 bases, with 9 bases remaining between them. The CDR3 runs 15 residues. Germline assignment: CDR1 SGHVS and CDR2 FNYEAQ.

The chain combines TRBV29-1 with TRBJ1-2, with no clear D. The V gene lost 1 base and the J gene lost 4 bases, with 4 bases spanning the gap. This CDR3 comprises 11 residues. Germline lookup yields CDR1 SQVTM and CDR2 ANQGSEA. The CDR3 DNA is TGCAGCGTTGAAGGCCTCTATGGCTACACCTTC. Amino acids: CSVEGLYGYTF.

This chain joins TRBV5-1 and TRBJ1-4, with TRBD1 matching 10 bases. The germline gives CDR1 SGHRS, CDR2 YFSETQ. This CDR3 spans 14 amino acids. Losses at the gene ends were 4 bases for V and 8 bases for J; bases not matched to a gene: 5. The CDR3 is CASSRDRGWEKLFF. For the CDR3, the DNA is TGCGCCAGCAGCCGGGACAGGGGATGGGAAAAACTGTTTTTT.

This sequence joins TRBV15 and TRBJ2-7, with D possibly being TRBD1 or TRBD2 (5 bases each). The germline V and J ends were trimmed by 5 bases and 0 bases, with 20 bases remaining between them. The CDR3 extends over 17 amino acids. Germline-derived CDR1 and CDR2 are LNHNV and YYDKDF (reference sequence). The CDR3 is CATSGVRIGTASYEQYF. The DNA of the CDR3 is TGTGCCACCAGCGGAGTTAGGATTGGGACGGCCTCCTACGAGCAGTACTTC.

This clone was seen at least ten times. Other DNA sequences in this sample translate to the same CDR3. V gene TRBV4-2 combines with J gene TRBJ1-1, with 7 bases fitting TRBD1. Trimming at V came to 2 bases and at J to 4 bases, leaving 7 bases not matched to a gene. The germline CDR1 and CDR2 sequences are LGHNA and YNFKEQ. CDR3 length: 15 amino acids. The CDR3 DNA reads TGTGCCAGCAGCCAAAGCTCAGACAGGGCCACTGAAGCTTTCTTT. Its translation: CASSQSSDRATEAFF.

The rearrangement uses TRBV29-1 and TRBJ2-1; TRBD2 matches 13 bases. With V trimmed by 5 bases and J by 0 bases, 7 bases remained unmatched. This CDR3 is 17 amino acids long. CDR1 and CDR2 (germline): SQVTM, ANQGSEA. Written as DNA, the CDR3 is TGCAGCGTTAGCGGGACTAGCGGGACGAGCTCCTACAATGAGCAGTTCTTC. Translation gives CSVSGTSGTSSYNEQFF.

The chain uses TRBV5-6 and TRBJ2-7; 14 bases align to TRBD2. The J segment lost 5 bases and the V segment lost 4 bases, leaving 11 bases of the junction unmatched. The CDR3 sequence is 17 residues long. The germline CDR1 and CDR2 sequences are SGHDT and YYEEEE. DNA for the CDR3: TGTGCCAGCAGCGGACGACTAGCGGGAGGGTTTGTCCACGAGCAGTACTTC. Amino acids: CASSGRLAGGFVHEQYF.

This clone was counted a few times. The V and J genes are TRBV5-1 and TRBJ2-5; 11 bases are a match to TRBD1. V lost 4 bases, J lost 7 bases, and 6 bases stayed unmatched. In germline, CDR1 is SGHRS, CDR2 YFSETQ. The CDR3 has 14 residues. CDR3 bases: TGCGCCAGCAGCGCGGGACAGGGGGAGGTGACCCAGTACTTC. It codes for CASSAGQGEVTQYF.

As for this clone: Other DNA sequences of this sample code for an identical CDR3. The chain has TRBV7-2 and TRBJ2-5; D remains ambiguous. Trimming left V 1 base short and J 5 bases short, with 11 bases between. This CDR3 is built from 14 residues. Germline V gene data show CDR1 as SGHTA and CDR2 as FQGNSA. The CDR3 protein is CASSLGRSGETQYF. CDR3 sequence (DNA): TGTGCCAGCAGCTTAGGACGGTCGGGTGAGACCCAGTACTTC. Full variable domain (missing parts from reference TRBV7-2 and TRBJ2-5): GAGVSQSPSNKVTEKGKDVELRCDPISGHTALYWYRQSLGQGLEFLIYFQGNSAPDKSGLPSDRFSAERTGGSVSTLTIQRTQQEDSAVYLCASSLGRSGETQYFGPGTRLLVL.

CDR3 in DNA: TGTGCCAGCAGCCTTAAGGGGCCAGGGTTGGGTGAAGCTTTCTTT. The encoded protein is CASSLKGPGLGEAFF. The genes are TRBV7-2 and TRBJ1-1, with D perhaps matching TRBD1 (5 bases). Germline V gives CDR1 SGHTA, CDR2 FQGNSA. This CDR3 contains 15 residues. The V and J ends lost 5 bases and 7 bases respectively, with 20 bases between them.

This clone appeared many times. The genes are TRBV29-1 and TRBJ2-1, with TRBD2 matching over 14 bases. V was clipped by 4 bases and J by 6 bases; unmatched bases: 11. The CDR3 is 17 amino acids. CDR1 and CDR2 from the germline V gene are SQVTM and ANQGSEA. The CDR3, as DNA: TGCAGCGTTGCGGGGACTAGCGGGAGAGGGGGTCCCAATGAGCAGTTCTTC. The encoded protein is CSVAGTSGRGGPNEQFF.

The chain has TRBV5-1 and TRBJ1-4; D perhaps matches TRBD1 (5 bases). Trimming removed 3 bases from V and 0 bases from J, with 12 bases in between. The CDR3 is 16 residues long. Germline CDR1 is SGHRS and CDR2 is YFSETQ. The CDR3 reads CASSSTVGTTNEKLFF. CDR3 nucleotide sequence: TGCGCCAGCAGCTCGACAGTTGGAACAACTAATGAAAAACTGTTTTTT.

The V call is TRBV6-6, the J call TRBJ2-7, with TRBD1 matching over 7 bases. After removal of 10 bases from V and 12 bases from J, the junction contained 15 bases not matched to a gene. The CDR3 runs to 12 residues. Germline V gene data show CDR1 as MNHNY and CDR2 as SVGAGI (reference sequence). The CDR3 bases are TGTGCCACCGGGACAGACCCCGGCGTGCGGTACTTC. It is translated as CATGTDPGVRYF.

The rearrangement uses TRBV5-1 and TRBJ2-1, with 8 nucleotides matching TRBD2. Germline V gives CDR1 SGHRS, CDR2 YFSETQ. The CDR3 totals 15 residues. V lost 2 bases to trimming and J lost 4 bases; unmatched junction nucleotides: 5. CDR3 amino acids: CASSFGLAGYNEQFF. As DNA, the CDR3 is TGCGCCAGCAGCTTCGGGCTAGCGGGTTACAATGAGCAGTTCTTC.

As to this clone: Distinct nucleotide sequences in the sample also encode this CDR3. The CDR3 DNA is TGCGCCAGCAGCTTTCAACAGTCGAACACCGGGGAGCTGTTTTTT. Protein sequence: CASSFQQSNTGELFF. The rearrangement uses TRBV5-1 and TRBJ2-2; the D is unclear. This CDR3 is 15 amino acids long. The germline V gene encodes CDR1 SGHRS and CDR2 YFSETQ. The V gene lost 2 bases and the J gene lost 0 bases, with 8 bases spanning the gap.

The gene calls are TRBV7-2 and TRBJ2-1; D unclear. Germline V gene data show CDR1 as SGHTA and CDR2 as FQGNSA. Trimming took off 3 bases at V and 5 bases at J, with 14 bases between the two ends. The CDR3 spans 15 residues. Written as DNA, the CDR3 is TGTGCCAGCAGCTTGGTTGTACTTATAAACAATGAGCAGTTCTTC. It translates to CASSLVVLINNEQFF.

This clone occurred once. V gene TRBV7-9 combines with J gene TRBJ1-2; D gene unclear. The CDR3 loop spans 11 amino acids. Trimming removed 11 bases from V and 1 base from J, with 8 bases in between. Germline lookup yields CDR1 SEHNR and CDR2 FQNEAQ (reference sequence). The CDR3 nucleotides are TGTGCCGGAAGCCTTAACTATGGCTACACCTTC. This gives the protein CAGSLNYGYTF.

The genes are TRBV28 and TRBJ1-4; D unresolved. Per germline, CDR1 MDHEN and CDR2 SYDVKM. This CDR3 spans 16 amino acids. Trimming removed 5 bases from V and 0 bases from J, with 13 bases in between. CDR3 sequence: CASSQSSTATNEKLFF. The CDR3, as DNA: TGTGCCAGCAGTCAGTCCTCGACCGCAACTAATGAAAAACTGTTTTTT.